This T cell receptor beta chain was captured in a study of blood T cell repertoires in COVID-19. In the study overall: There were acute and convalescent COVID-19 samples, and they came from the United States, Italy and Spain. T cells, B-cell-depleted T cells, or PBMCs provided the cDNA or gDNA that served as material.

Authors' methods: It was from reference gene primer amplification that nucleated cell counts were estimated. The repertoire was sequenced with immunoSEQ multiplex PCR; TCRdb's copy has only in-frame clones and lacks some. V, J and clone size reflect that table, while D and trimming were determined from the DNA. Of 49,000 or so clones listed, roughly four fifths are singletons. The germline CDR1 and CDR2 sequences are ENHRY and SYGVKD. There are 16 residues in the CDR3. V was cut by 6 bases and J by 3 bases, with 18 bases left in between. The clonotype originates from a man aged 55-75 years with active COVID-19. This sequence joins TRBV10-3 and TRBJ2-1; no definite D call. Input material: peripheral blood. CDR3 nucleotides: TGTGCCATCAGCAGACTTTCGGATATTGGCTACAATGAGCAGTTCTTC. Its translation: CAISRLSDIGYNEQFF.